The clone carrying this TCR beta chain occurred once. Its target is not known. The record originates from a study of human thymus T cells. Sequencing was performed with immunoSEQ multiplex PCR; in TCRdb, only in-frame clones are kept and a portion is missing. This sample has tens of thousands of clones, with roughly 94% found just once. Germline lookup yields CDR1 SGHVT and CDR2 SQSDAQ. The CDR3 sequence is 19 residues long. Trimming removed 3 bases at V and 1 base at J, with 21 bases between. Notes on the study in general: Related work showed strongly overlapping thymic repertoires across unrelated individuals.

Thymic material originated from resections removed in the course of corrective heart surgery. Material for sequencing was thymus tissue. This TCR was recovered from a girl in the first two years of life with a congenital heart defect but otherwise immunologically healthy. This chain connects TRBV7-4 to TRBJ2-2; D not certain. The CDR3 bases are TGTGCCAGCAGCTTCACACTACCCTTAAGACATGTGAACACCGGGGAGCTGTTTTTT. This sequence encodes CASSFTLPLRHVNTGELFF.